The 8 T cell receptor beta chains presented below share a single source sample, sequenced in a study of cytomegalovirus exposure and HLA in healthy donors. With 60 Vbeta and 13 Jbeta primers, the PCR was carried out. TCRdb's table, derived via immunoSEQ multiplex PCR, lists solely in-frame clones and lacks some. The sample includes around 140,000 clones, about four fifths of them seen just once. Sequences were obtained from PBMCs. The receptors originated from a woman between 40 and 55 years old in good health and CMV-seronegative.

CDR3 nucleotides: TGCGCCAGCAGCGCCGAGGGGGTTTCACCCCTCCACTTT. Amino acids: CASSAEGVSPLHF. V gene TRBV5-1 combines with J gene TRBJ1-6; D might be TRBD1 (6 bases). The ends were cut back, 4 bases at V and 9 bases at J, with 11 bases in the middle. Germline V gene lookup returns CDR1 SGHRS and CDR2 YFSETQ. The CDR3 sequence is 13 residues long.

This chain joins TRBV4-2 and TRBJ2-2; 7 bases line up with TRBD1. Germline V gene sequence: CDR1 LGHNA, CDR2 YNFKEQ. The CDR3 loop spans 17 amino acids. V shed 3 bases, J shed 2 bases, and the junction held 9 bases outside the gene matches. CDR3 DNA sequence: TGTGCCAGCAGCCACTCTGACAGGGAAGTCAACACCGGGGAGCTGTTTTTT. This codes for CASSHSDREVNTGELFF.

This chain joins TRBV6-5 and TRBJ1-3; unclear D gene. Trimming left V 2 bases short and J 2 bases short, with 10 bases between. There are 15 residues in the CDR3. Germline assignment: CDR1 MNHEY and CDR2 SVGAGI. CDR3 in amino acids: CASSYQGGTGNTIYF. The DNA for the CDR3 is TGTGCCAGCAGTTACCAAGGCGGGACTGGAAACACCATATATTTT.

The chain couples TRBV18 to TRBJ1-1; 9 bases line up with TRBD1. CDR3 length equals 15 residues. V was pared by 3 bases and J by 8 bases, with 10 bases of the junction left unmatched. CDR1 and CDR2 (germline): KGHSH, LQKENI. CDR3 bases: TGTGCCAGCTCACCTACAGGGGGCGGCATAGTGGAAGCTTTCTTT. It codes for CASSPTGGGIVEAFF.

The chain employs TRBV7-2 and TRBJ2-5, with TRBD2 matching over 11 bases. The germline V gene encodes CDR1 SGHTA and CDR2 FQGNSA. The V and J ends lost 2 bases and 2 bases, in that order; junction bases with no gene match: 10. This CDR3 has 18 amino acids. The CDR3 reads CASSLSSVSGGGQETQYF. The CDR3 DNA is TGTGCCAGCAGCTTAAGTTCGGTTAGCGGGGGGGGTCAAGAGACCCAGTACTTC.

This clone has only one observation. V and J are TRBV11-1 and TRBJ2-5, with 8 bases identical to TRBD2. CDR1 SGHAT and CDR2 FQDESV come from the germline V gene (reference sequence). V dropped 5 bases and J dropped 1; count of bases not matched to a gene: 18. This CDR3 contains 19 residues. CDR3 in amino acids: CASSLKYPGLAGSQETQYF. The CDR3 nucleotides read TGTGCCAGCAGCCTAAAGTATCCGGGGTTAGCGGGGAGCCAAGAGACCCAGTACTTC.

The J gene is TRBJ2-1, the V gene TRBV9; the match to TRBD2 covers 7 bases. Germline loops: CDR1 SGDLS, CDR2 YYNGEE. The CDR3 has 16 residues. With V trimmed by 0 bases and J by 6 bases, 9 bases remained unmatched. DNA of the CDR3: TGTGCCAGCAGCGTAGAGATAGCGGGCATATTCAATGAGCAGTTCTTC. Amino acid sequence: CASSVEIAGIFNEQFF.

J is TRBJ1-5 and V is TRBV7-2; 8 bases fit TRBD1. V lost 4 bases and J lost 7; bases outside the gene matches: 6. The CDR3 has 14 amino acids. CDR1 SGHTA and CDR2 FQGNSA come from the germline V gene. CDR3 bases: TGTGCCAGCAGCTCCGGACAGGGCGGGCAGCCCCAGCATTTT. This encodes CASSSGQGGQPQHF.